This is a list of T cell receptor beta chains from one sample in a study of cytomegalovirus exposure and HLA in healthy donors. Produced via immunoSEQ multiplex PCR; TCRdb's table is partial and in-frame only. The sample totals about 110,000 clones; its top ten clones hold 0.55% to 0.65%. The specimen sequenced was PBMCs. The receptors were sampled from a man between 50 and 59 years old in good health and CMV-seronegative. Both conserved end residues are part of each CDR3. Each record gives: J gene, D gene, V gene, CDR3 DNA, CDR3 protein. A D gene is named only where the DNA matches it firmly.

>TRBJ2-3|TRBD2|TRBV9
TGTGCCAGCAGCGCAGAAGGGACTAGCGGGGGGAGCGTAGATACGCAGTATTTT
CASSAEGTSGGSVDTQYF
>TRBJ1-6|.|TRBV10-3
TGTGCCATCGGGGCAGGGTCGAATTCACCCCTCCACTTT
CAIGAGSNSPLHF
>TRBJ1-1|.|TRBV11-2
TGTGCCAGCAGCTTCGTTGTAGGGGACACTGAAGCTTTCTTT
CASSFVVGDTEAFF
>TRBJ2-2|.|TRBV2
TGTGCCAGCAGACCACAGGGCGGGGAGCTGTTTTTT
CASRPQGGELFF
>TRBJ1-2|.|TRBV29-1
TGCAGCGCGACATCCGCAGGGCAAGGCTACACCTTC
CSATSAGQGYTF
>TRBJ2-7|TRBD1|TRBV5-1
TGCGCCAGCAGCAAGGGACAGGGGGCGACCTCCTCCTACGAGCAGTACTTC
CASSKGQGATSSYEQYF
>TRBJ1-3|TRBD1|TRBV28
TGTGCCAGCACCCAACAGGGGGCGGCAAACACCATATATTTT
CASTQQGAANTIYF
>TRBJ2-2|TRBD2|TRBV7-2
TGTGCCAGCAGCCACCGGGGGCTAGCGGGAGTTTTTGGGGAGCTGTTTTTT
CASSHRGLAGVFGELFF
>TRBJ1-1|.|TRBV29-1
TGCAGCGCCGGACAGATGAACACTGAAGCTTTCTTT
CSAGQMNTEAFF
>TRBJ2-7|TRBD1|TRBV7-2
TGTGCCAGCAGCTCCGAACGGACAGGGGCCTACGAGCAGTACTTC
CASSSERTGAYEQYF
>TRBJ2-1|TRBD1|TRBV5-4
TGTGCCAGCAAAACAGGGGATACCTACAATGAGCAGTTCTTC
CASKTGDTYNEQFF
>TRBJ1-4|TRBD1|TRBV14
TGTGCCAGCAGCCAGTCTCGACAGGGCGGAGGTGAAAAACTGTTTTTT
CASSQSRQGGGEKLFF
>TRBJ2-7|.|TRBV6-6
TGTGCCAGCACCCCCAGCGGGTACTCCTACGAGCAGTACTTC
CASTPSGYSYEQYF
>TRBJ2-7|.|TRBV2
TGTGCCAGCACTCCCCCCGGGGAGCAGTACTTC
CASTPPGEQYF
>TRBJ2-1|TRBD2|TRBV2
TGTGCCAGCATGGCGGGGGGTTACAATGAGCAGTTCTTC
CASMAGGYNEQFF
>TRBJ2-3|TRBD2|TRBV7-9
TGTGCCAGCAGCTTATTGGGACTAGCGGGAGGGCTAGTCACAGATACGCAGTATTTT
CASSLLGLAGGLVTDTQYF
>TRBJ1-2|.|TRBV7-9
TGTGCCAGCAGCCCCGGACAGTCCTATGGCTACACCTTC
CASSPGQSYGYTF
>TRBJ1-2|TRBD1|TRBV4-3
TGCGCCAGCAGCCAGCCGGGACAGGGAGTGATTGGCTACACCTTC
CASSQPGQGVIGYTF
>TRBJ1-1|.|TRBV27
TGTGCCAGCAGTTCCAGGGGCTCTGAAGCTTTCTTT
CASSSRGSEAFF
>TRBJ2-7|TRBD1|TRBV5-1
TGCGCCAGCAGCTTAGGGGACAGGGGAACGGTGGGCTACGAGCAGTACTTC
CASSLGDRGTVGYEQYF
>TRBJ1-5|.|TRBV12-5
TGTGCTAGTGGTTTAGACAGAAGCAATCAGCCCCAGCATTTT
CASGLDRSNQPQHF
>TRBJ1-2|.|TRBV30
TGTGCCTGGGAAGGGGGAAACTATGGCTACACCTTC
CAWEGGNYGYTF
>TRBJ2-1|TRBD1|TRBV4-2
TGTGCCAGCAGCCGGCGGGCAGGGGGCCCCGATGAGCAGTTCTTC
CASSRRAGGPDEQFF
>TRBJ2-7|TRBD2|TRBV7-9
TGTGCCAGCAGCCGCAGCGGGAGTTACGAGCAGTACTTC
CASSRSGSYEQYF
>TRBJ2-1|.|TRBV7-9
TGTGCCAGCAGCTTAGGGTGGGCTAGCGCTTACACCTACAATGAGCAGTTCTTC
CASSLGWASAYTYNEQFF
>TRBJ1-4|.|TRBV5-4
TGTGCCAGCAGCCGAGGGGGATCAATATTGGAAAAACTGTTTTTT
CASSRGGSILEKLFF
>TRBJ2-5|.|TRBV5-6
TGTGCCACCAGTGGGTGGGCAGGGGAGACCCAGTACTTC
CATSGWAGETQYF
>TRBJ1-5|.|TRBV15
TGTGCCACCAGCAGAGACGTGGCCCAGCCCCAGCATTTT
CATSRDVAQPQHF
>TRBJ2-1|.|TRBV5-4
TGTGCCAGCAGCTCACAGGGCTACAATGAGCAGTTCTTC
CASSSQGYNEQFF
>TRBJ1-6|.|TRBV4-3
TGCGCCAGCAGCCAAGGTCGTAATTCACCCCTCCACTTT
CASSQGRNSPLHF
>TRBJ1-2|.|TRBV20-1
TGCAGTGCCGAGTGGAACTATGGCTACACCTTC
CSAEWNYGYTF
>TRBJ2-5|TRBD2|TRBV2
TGTGCCAGCAGTGAACTACTAGCGGGGCAGGAGACCCAGTACTTC
CASSELLAGQETQYF
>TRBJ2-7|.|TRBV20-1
TGCAGTTCCTCCGACAGTTACGAGCAGTACTTC
CSSSDSYEQYF
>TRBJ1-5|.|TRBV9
TGTGCCAGCAGCGTCAGGGGTGATAGCAATCAGCCCCAGCATTTT
CASSVRGDSNQPQHF
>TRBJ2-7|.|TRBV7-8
TGTGCCAGCAGCTTACAGGCAGGGCCCTACGAGCAGTACTTC
CASSLQAGPYEQYF
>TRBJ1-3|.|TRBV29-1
TGCAGCACTTCCAAGGGGAACGGAAACACCATATATTTT
CSTSKGNGNTIYF
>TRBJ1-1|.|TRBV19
TGTGCCAGTAGGTCACAGGGGAACACTGAAGCTTTCTTT
CASRSQGNTEAFF
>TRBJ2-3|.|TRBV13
TGTGCCAGCAGCCCCAGACTAGGTGGGGGCACAGATACGCAGTATTTT
CASSPRLGGGTDTQYF
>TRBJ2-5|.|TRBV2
TGTGCCAGCAGTGAGGATTGGAGCCGCCAAGAGACCCAGTACTTC
CASSEDWSRQETQYF
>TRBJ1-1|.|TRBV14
TGTGCCAGTCAACGCGGGGCTCCCGGGGTGAACACTGAAGCTTTCTTT
CASQRGAPGVNTEAFF
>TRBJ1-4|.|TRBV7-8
TGTGCCAGCAGCTTAGAAGGACAGAATGAAAAACTGTTTTTT
CASSLEGQNEKLFF
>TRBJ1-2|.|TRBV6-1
TGTGCCAGCAGTGGTACACCATATGGCTACACCTTC
CASSGTPYGYTF
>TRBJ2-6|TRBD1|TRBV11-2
TGTGCCAGCAGTCGACAGGGCTCTGGGGCCAACGTCCTGACTTTC
CASSRQGSGANVLTF
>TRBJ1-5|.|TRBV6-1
TGTGCCAGTGGGAGAGGCAATAGCAATCAGCCCCAGCATTTT
CASGRGNSNQPQHF
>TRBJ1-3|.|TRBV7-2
TGTGCCAGCAGCTATACTGTCCCCTCTGGAAACACCATATATTTT
CASSYTVPSGNTIYF
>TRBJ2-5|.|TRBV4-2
TGTGCCAGCAGCCAAGATAAAGAGACCCAGTACTTC
CASSQDKETQYF
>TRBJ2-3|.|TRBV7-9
TGTGCCAGCAGCTCCCAATCGGAGCGGGATACGCAGTATTTT
CASSSQSERDTQYF
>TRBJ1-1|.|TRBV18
TGTGCCAGCTCACTCCCGGTCGGCACTGAAGCTTTCTTT
CASSLPVGTEAFF
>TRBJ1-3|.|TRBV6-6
TGTGCCAGCAGTCCCCCAGGGGCTGGAAACACCATATATTTT
CASSPPGAGNTIYF